Reported below is one T cell receptor (beta chain). The protocol was immunoSEQ multiplex PCR, while the TCRdb copy is restricted to in-frame clones and leaves out a portion. The sample holds some 150,000 clones, 80% to 90% seen once. The sample originates from a study of blood T cell repertoires in COVID-19. V was clipped by 7 bases and J by 4 bases, with 13 bases between them. The CDR3 extends over 13 amino acids. CDR1 is SGHRS and CDR2 is YFSETQ in the germline V gene. This TCR was sampled from a man aged 65 to 79 with acute or convalescent COVID-19. The source material was peripheral blood. The chain is built from TRBV5-1 and TRBJ2-3, with a weak D call TRBD2 (6 bases). The CDR3 nucleotides read TGCGCCAGCCAAACTAGCAACGCAGATACGCAGTATTTT. Translation: CASQTSNADTQYF. The complete variable domain, with remaining parts taken from reference TRBV5-1 and TRBJ2-3, reads KAGVTQTPRYLIKTRGQQVTLSCSPISGHRSVSWYQQTPGQGLQFLFEYFSETQRNKGNFPGRFSGRQFSNSRSEMNVSTLELGDSALYLCASQTSNADTQYFGPGTRLTVL.